Listed here are 27 T cell receptor beta chains from one sample, sequenced in a study of cytomegalovirus exposure and HLA in healthy donors. Method: immunoSEQ multiplex PCR; TCRdb's copy keeps in-frame clones and lacks some. The data contain roughly 250,000 clones, approximately 83% of them singletons. The sequencing input was PBMCs. These receptors were obtained from a woman aged 25 to 39 in good health and CMV-seropositive.

The V and J genes are TRBV6-5 and TRBJ2-7, with D perhaps matching TRBD2 (6 bases). Deletions cut 5 bases from V and 2 bases from J, with 13 bases between. The CDR3 runs 14 residues. CDR1 MNHEY and CDR2 SVGAGI come from the germline V gene. CDR3 sequence (DNA): TGTGCCAGCAGTCGACTAGACCCTCCCTACGAGCAGTACTTC. Protein sequence: CASSRLDPPYEQYF.

This chain links TRBV4-1 with TRBJ1-5, with D unresolved. In germline, CDR1 is MGHRA, CDR2 YSYEKL. The CDR3 is 14 amino acids. Between the trimmed V and J ends, which lost 1 base and 4 bases, there was a span of 8 bases. The DNA for the CDR3 is TGCGCCAGCAGCCAAGTTGGAGAGAATCAGCCCCAGCATTTT. Its protein product is CASSQVGENQPQHF.

This clone was seen only once. The chain couples TRBV20-1 to TRBJ1-1; D not resolved. Trimming took off 5 bases at V and 5 bases at J, with 9 bases between the two ends. This CDR3 is 11 amino acids long. Germline CDR1 reads DFQATT; CDR2 reads SNEGSKA (reference sequence). CDR3 nucleotides: TGCAGTGCTTTAGTAACTACTGAAGCTTTCTTT. Translated: CSALVTTEAFF.

The rearrangement uses TRBV5-1 and TRBJ2-7, with D perhaps matching TRBD1 (7 bases). V lost 0 bases, J lost 0 bases, and 19 bases lay in between. The germline V gene encodes CDR1 SGHRS and CDR2 YFSETQ. This CDR3 comprises 18 residues. The CDR3 DNA sequence: TGCGCCAGCAGCTTGGCCAGCCAGGGGGGCCTCCGCTCCTACGAGCAGTACTTC. Protein: CASSLASQGGLRSYEQYF.

The chain is built from TRBV7-9 and TRBJ2-6; 9 bases line up with TRBD1. The CDR3 runs 15 residues. Germline CDR1 is SEHNR and CDR2 is FQNEAQ (reference sequence). Losses at the gene ends were 5 bases for V and 2 bases for J; bases not matched to a gene: 1. The CDR3 protein is CASSRDRAGANVLTF. Written as DNA, the CDR3 is TGTGCCAGCAGCCGGGACAGGGCTGGGGCCAACGTCCTGACTTTC. Filled out from reference TRBV7-9 and TRBJ2-6, the complete variable domain reads DTGVSQNPRHKITKRGQNVTFRCDPISEHNRLYWYRQTLGQGPEFLTYFQNEAQLEKSRLLSDRFSAERPKGSFSTLEIQRTEQGDSAMYLCASSRDRAGANVLTFGAGSRLTVL.

J is TRBJ1-2 and V is TRBV5-4, with 8 positions matching TRBD1. J was trimmed by 8 bases and V by 2 bases; bases with no gene match: 2. This CDR3 spans 12 amino acids. Germline V CDR1 and CDR2: SGHNT, YYREEE (reference sequence). The CDR3 here is CASSFRGLGYTF. The CDR3 nucleotides read TGTGCCAGCAGCTTCAGGGGGCTAGGCTACACCTTC.

This chain links TRBV6-6 with TRBJ2-5, with 10 nucleotides matching TRBD2. The CDR3 consists of 16 residues. Looked up from germline, CDR1 is MNHNY and CDR2 is SVGAGI (reference sequence). V trimming: 9 bases; J trimming: 4 bases; junction bases outside the gene matches: 14. CDR3 in amino acids: CASRASGSRVTETQYF. The CDR3 DNA reads TGTGCCAGTCGGGCTAGCGGGAGTAGGGTTACAGAGACCCAGTACTTC.

The rearrangement links TRBV11-2 to TRBJ2-7; perhaps TRBD1 as D (6 bases). The germline V and J ends were trimmed by 5 bases and 6 bases, with 11 bases remaining between them. Germline values: CDR1 SGHAT, CDR2 FQNNGV. The CDR3 covers 12 residues. The CDR3 nucleotides read TGTGCCAGCAGCGGGAACAGGGTCGAGCAGTACTTC. Amino acid sequence: CASSGNRVEQYF. Combining the CDR3 with reference TRBV11-2 and TRBJ2-7 gives the whole variable domain EAGVAQSPRYKIIEKRQSVAFWCNPISGHATLYWYQQILGQGPKLLIQFQNNGVVDDSQLPKDRFSAERLKGVDSTLKIQPAKLEDSAVYLCASSGNRVEQYFGPGTRLTVT.

The chain combines TRBV5-4 with TRBJ2-1; the D is unclear. Germline values: CDR1 SGHNT, CDR2 YYREEE (reference sequence). CDR3 size: 16 residues. V lost 4 bases to trimming and J lost 8 bases, with 22 bases between them. CDR3 nucleotide sequence: TGTGCCAGCAGCATCACTCCCGTGAGGTCGGCGGATGAGCAGTTCTTC. It translates to CASSITPVRSADEQFF.

The chain carries TRBV15 and TRBJ1-4, with TRBD1 matching 8 bases. Germline V gene data show CDR1 as LNHNV and CDR2 as YYDKDF (reference sequence). V trimming: 5 bases; J trimming: 8 bases; junction bases outside the gene matches: 10. The length of the CDR3 is 15 residues. The DNA of the CDR3 is TGTGCCACCAGCGGACAGGGCAATGAGCAGGAAAAACTGTTTTTT. As protein: CATSGQGNEQEKLFF.

This rearrangement joins TRBV11-2 to TRBJ2-3, with unresolved D. CDR3 size: 15 residues. Per germline, CDR1 SGHAT and CDR2 FQNNGV. V lost 1 base to trimming and J lost 2 bases, with 10 bases between them. This CDR3 reads CASSLALSPTDTQYF. As DNA, the CDR3 is TGTGCCAGCAGCTTAGCCCTCTCCCCCACAGATACGCAGTATTTT.

V and J are TRBV28 and TRBJ2-7; 7 bases match TRBD1. Per the germline V gene, CDR1 is MDHEN and CDR2 is SYDVKM. The CDR3 contains 14 residues. V trimming: 6 bases; J trimming: 4 bases; junction bases outside the gene matches: 9. The CDR3 sequence: CASSSTGTAYEQYF. For the CDR3, the DNA is TGTGCCAGCAGCTCAACCGGGACAGCTTACGAGCAGTACTTC.

Here the CDR3 DNA reads TGTGCCAGTAGTGTACGACGCAATTTAGCTAGCACAGATACGCAGTATTTT. Translated, it gives CASSVRRNLASTDTQYF. This chain joins TRBV19 and TRBJ2-3; no reliable D call. The CDR3 contains 17 residues. V gave up 5 bases and J gave up 0 bases, with 18 bases separating them. The germline V gene encodes CDR1 LNHDA and CDR2 SQIVND (reference sequence).

V gene TRBV5-4 combines with J gene TRBJ2-2, with D uncertain. This CDR3 region has 16 residues. The germline gives CDR1 SGHNT, CDR2 YYREEE (reference sequence). Trimming cost V 0 bases and J 3 bases, with 12 bases left between them. The CDR3 loop is CASSLDRNRDTGELFF. The CDR3, as DNA: TGTGCCAGCAGCTTGGATCGTAACAGAGACACCGGGGAGCTGTTTTTT.

In its sample, this clone was seen a few times. The chain employs TRBV7-9 and TRBJ2-7; 8 nucleotides match TRBD2. Germline V gene data show CDR1 as SEHNR and CDR2 as FQNEAQ (reference sequence). The CDR3 has 15 residues. The ends lost 1 base at V and 4 bases at J; junction bases unmatched: 6. The CDR3 nucleotides are TGTGCCAGCAGCTTAGTGGCGGGAGGTTCTTACGAGCAGTACTTC. Translating it yields CASSLVAGGSYEQYF.

V is TRBV5-4 and J is TRBJ2-7; tentatively, D is TRBD2 (6 bases). Looked up from germline, CDR1 is SGHNT and CDR2 is YYREEE (reference sequence). V gave up 1 base and J gave up 6 bases, with 11 bases separating them. The CDR3 has 13 amino acids. The CDR3, as DNA: TGTGCCAGCAGCTTGCGGGGACTCGGCGAGCAGTACTTC. Amino acid sequence: CASSLRGLGEQYF.

The CDR3 region is CASSLGDRVTGELFF. CDR3 nucleotide sequence: TGCGCCAGCAGCTTAGGGGACAGAGTCACCGGGGAGCTGTTTTTT. V is TRBV5-1 and J is TRBJ2-2; the match to TRBD1 covers 7 bases. V was pared by 2 bases and J by 4 bases, with 5 bases of the junction left unmatched. This CDR3 comprises 15 residues. The germline CDR1 and CDR2 sequences are SGHRS and YFSETQ.

The CDR3 spells CASSTVTSGSSYNEQFF. CDR3 coding DNA: TGCGCCAGCAGCACAGTAACTAGCGGGAGCTCCTACAATGAGCAGTTCTTC. The chain is built from TRBV4-1 and TRBJ2-1; 11 bases agree with TRBD2. CDR3 length: 17 residues. V lost 5 bases, J lost 0 bases, and 6 bases stayed unmatched. Germline-derived CDR1 and CDR2 are MGHRA and YSYEKL.

This chain uses TRBV18 with TRBJ2-5; tentatively, D is TRBD1 (5 bases). The germline V gene encodes CDR1 KGHSH and CDR2 LQKENI. Trimming removed 3 bases from V and 5 bases from J, with 7 bases in between. This CDR3 spans 12 amino acids. For the CDR3, the DNA is TGTGCCAGCTCACCTCCAGGGGAGACCCAGTACTTC. The encoded protein is CASSPPGETQYF.

The V gene is TRBV28, the J gene TRBJ1-5; TRBD1 aligns across 10 bases. V gave up 6 bases and J gave up 11 bases; unmatched junction bases: 16. Germline loops: CDR1 MDHEN, CDR2 SYDVKM. This CDR3 spans 16 amino acids. The CDR3 region is CASSSPGTGAPRAQHF. The DNA for the CDR3 is TGTGCCAGCAGCTCCCCCGGGACAGGGGCCCCCAGGGCCCAGCATTTT.

The gene calls are TRBV5-1 and TRBJ2-5; TRBD1 agrees at 7 bases. V shed 4 bases, J shed 4 bases, and the junction held 4 bases outside the gene matches. The CDR3 is 13 residues long. Germline CDR1 is SGHRS and CDR2 is YFSETQ. CDR3 sequence reads: CASSGGQLETQYF. Written as DNA, the CDR3 is TGCGCCAGCAGCGGGGGACAGCTAGAGACCCAGTACTTC. The full variable domain, its missing parts supplied by reference TRBV5-1 and TRBJ2-5, is KAGVTQTPRYLIKTRGQQVTLSCSPISGHRSVSWYQQTPGQGLQFLFEYFSETQRNKGNFPGRFSGRQFSNSRSEMNVSTLELGDSALYLCASSGGQLETQYFGPGTRLLVL.

The chain recombines TRBV2 with TRBJ1-4; 9 positions match TRBD1. The V segment lost 5 bases and the J segment 8 bases; nucleotides outside the gene matches: 6. In germline, CDR1 is SNHLY, CDR2 FYNNEI. The CDR3 is 14 residues long. CDR3 nucleotide sequence: TGTGCCAGCAGTCTGGACAGGGGAGGAGAAAAACTGTTTTTT. Its protein is CASSLDRGGEKLFF.

The rearrangement links TRBV19 to TRBJ2-2; 13 bases line up with TRBD2. Trimming at V came to 5 bases and at J to 5 bases, leaving 8 bases not matched to a gene. From germline, CDR1 is LNHDA and CDR2 SQIVND (reference sequence). The CDR3 is 17 residues long. CDR3 nucleotides: TGTGCCAGTAGTCCTCCGTGGACTAGCGGGGGAACCGGGGAGCTGTTTTTT. Protein: CASSPPWTSGGTGELFF.

This clone has only a few counts. CDR3 coding DNA: TGTGCCAGCAGTGAAACTGCAGGGGGCTCCTACGAGCAGTACTTC. Its protein is CASSETAGGSYEQYF. This sequence joins TRBV6-1 and TRBJ2-7; 7 nucleotides line up with TRBD1. Germline assignment: CDR1 MNHNS and CDR2 SASEGT. The CDR3 totals 15 residues. V trimming: 2 bases; J trimming: 0 bases; junction bases outside the gene matches: 4.

This clone showed up just a few times. V is TRBV5-1 and J is TRBJ2-3; 12 nucleotides align to TRBD2. V was pared by 3 bases and J by 3 bases, with 5 bases of the junction left unmatched. This CDR3 has 16 amino acids. Germline assignment: CDR1 SGHRS and CDR2 YFSETQ. The CDR3 bases are TGCGCCAGCAGCTCTCTAGCGGGAGGGGGAACAGATACGCAGTATTTT. As protein: CASSSLAGGGTDTQYF.

The chain couples TRBV6-6 to TRBJ2-7, with 10 bases aligning to TRBD1. J gave up 1 base and V 7 bases, and 7 bases lay outside the gene matches. Germline loops: CDR1 MNHNY, CDR2 SVGAGI (reference sequence). This CDR3 spans 15 amino acids. This CDR3 reads CASNTPGQGSYEQYF. The CDR3 DNA follows: TGTGCCAGCAACACACCGGGACAGGGGTCCTACGAGCAGTACTTC.

The table lists this clone with a count of one. V is TRBV29-1 and J is TRBJ1-2, with TRBD1 as a possible D gene (6 bases). CDR1 is SQVTM, CDR2 ANQGSEA, per germline. V was shortened by 1 base and J by 6 bases, with 21 bases between the two germline ends. The CDR3 sequence is 16 residues long. For the CDR3, the DNA is TGCAGCGTTGAAGGGAGTACCGGGACACGGGCCGATGGCTACACCTTC. This gives the protein CSVEGSTGTRADGYTF.